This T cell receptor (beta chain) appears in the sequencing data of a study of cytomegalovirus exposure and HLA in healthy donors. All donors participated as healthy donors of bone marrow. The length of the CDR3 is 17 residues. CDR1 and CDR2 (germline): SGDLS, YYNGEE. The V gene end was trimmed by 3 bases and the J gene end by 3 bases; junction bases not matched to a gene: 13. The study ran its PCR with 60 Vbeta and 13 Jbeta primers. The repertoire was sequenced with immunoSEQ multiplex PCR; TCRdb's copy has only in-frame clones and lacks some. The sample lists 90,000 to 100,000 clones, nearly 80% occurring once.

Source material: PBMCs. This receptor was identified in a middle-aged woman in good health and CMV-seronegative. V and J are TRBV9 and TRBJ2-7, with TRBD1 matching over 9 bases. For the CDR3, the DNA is TGTGCCAGCAGCGCGGGGAACCGAGGGACAGGGTTCTACGAGCAGTACTTC. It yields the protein CASSAGNRGTGFYEQYF.